These 27 T cell receptor beta chains were sequenced from one sample in a study of post-analysis software for immune sequencing data. Study results and caveats: Patients showed TRBV5-6, TRBV5-1 and TRBV20-1 among several TRBV segments more frequent than in controls.

Their specific antigens are unknown. The TCR beta cDNA libraries carried unique molecular identifiers. In TCRdb, the PCR reads were re-called with MiXCR into one record per CDR3 protein. The table has about 540,000 distinct CDR3 sequences, around a third seen once; the top ten hold around 6.1%. The sample consisted of blood. Receptors originate from a girl aged 2-17 years with multiple sclerosis.

This clonotype was counted only a few times. The rearrangement links TRBV24-1 to TRBJ2-5; D might be TRBD1 or TRBD2, each matching 5 bases. V dropped 5 bases and J dropped 5 bases, with 8 bases sitting between them. Germline V gives CDR1 KGHDR, CDR2 SFDVKD. CDR3 size: 12 residues. CDR3 sequence (DNA): TGTGCCACCAGTGGGGACCGCGAGACCCAGTACTTC. Translating it yields CATSGDRETQYF.

The chain's CDR3 is CASSRSGDAETQYF. CDR3 sequence (DNA): TGCGCCAGCAGCCGATCGGGGGATGCAGAGACCCAGTACTTC. V gene TRBV5-1 combines with J gene TRBJ2-5; D possibly corresponds to TRBD2 (6 bases). Germline lookup yields CDR1 SGHRS and CDR2 YFSETQ. The CDR3 runs to 14 residues. The V gene lost 4 bases and the J gene lost 4 bases, with 14 bases spanning the gap. Full variable domain (remainder filled in from reference TRBV5-1 and TRBJ2-5): KAGVTQTPRYLIKTRGQQVTLSCSPISGHRSVSWYQQTPGQGLQFLFEYFSETQRNKGNFPGRFSGRQFSNSRSEMNVSTLELGDSALYLCASSRSGDAETQYFGPGTRLLVL.

This clonotype was counted a single time. The V gene is TRBV2, the J gene TRBJ1-1; 8 nucleotides agree with TRBD1. Germline V lookup: CDR1 SNHLY, CDR2 FYNNEI. V trimming: 4 bases; J trimming: 3 bases; junction bases outside the gene matches: 7. This CDR3 contains 15 residues. The CDR3 nucleotides are TGTGCCAGCAGTGGTTCTACAGGGGGGGACACTGAAGCTTTCTTT. Translating gives CASSGSTGGDTEAFF.

This sequence joins TRBV20-1 and TRBJ1-6; 7 bases align to TRBD1. The V and J ends lost 1 base and 7 bases, in that order; junction bases with no gene match: 13. The germline V gene has CDR1 DFQATT and CDR2 SNEGSKA (reference sequence). The CDR3 contains 17 residues. Here the CDR3 DNA reads TGCAGTGCTAGAGTTTTACTCGGGACAGCGTTGAATTCACCCCTCCACTTT. This translates into CSARVLLGTALNSPLHF.

The chain recombines TRBV6-5 with TRBJ2-3; D is perhaps TRBD1 or TRBD2 (5 bases each). V was shortened by 5 bases and J by 2 bases, with 17 bases between the two germline ends. In germline, CDR1 is MNHEY, CDR2 SVGAGI. The CDR3 is 16 residues long. The CDR3 protein is CASSPRGMVNTDTQYF. Written as DNA, the CDR3 is TGTGCCAGCAGTCCTCGGGGCATGGTGAACACAGATACGCAGTATTTT.

The chain employs TRBV5-1 and TRBJ1-6; D not resolved. CDR3 length equals 15 residues. V lost 2 bases to trimming and J lost 0 bases, with 6 bases between them. Germline V gives CDR1 SGHRS, CDR2 YFSETQ. The CDR3 here is CASSFRGSYNSPLHF. CDR3 in DNA: TGCGCCAGCAGCTTCCGTGGCTCCTATAATTCACCCCTCCACTTT.

This clonotype showed up many times. This CDR3 is CSVEGQGPFEQYF. The CDR3, as DNA: TGCAGCGTGGAGGGACAGGGGCCTTTCGAGCAGTACTTC. The V gene is TRBV29-1, the J gene TRBJ2-7; the match to TRBD1 covers 10 bases. V shed 6 bases and J 6 bases; nucleotides not matched to a gene: 8. CDR1 SQVTM and CDR2 ANQGSEA come from the germline V gene. The CDR3 runs 13 residues.

A few counts support this clonotype. CDR3 amino acids: CSARPDRAEAFF. The CDR3 DNA is TGCAGTGCTAGACCCGACCGAGCTGAAGCTTTCTTT. The rearrangement links TRBV20-1 to TRBJ1-1; D not certain. Germline CDR1 is DFQATT and CDR2 is SNEGSKA (reference sequence). CDR3 length: 12 amino acids. V was clipped by 2 bases and J by 6 bases, with 10 bases between them.

This clonotype was observed at least ten times. The chain combines TRBV20-1 with TRBJ2-1; 9 bases are a match to TRBD2. The CDR3 is 12 amino acids. With 3 bases clipped from V and 9 bases from J, the junction kept 3 bases outside the gene matches. The V gene's germline CDR1 is DFQATT and CDR2 SNEGSKA (reference sequence). The CDR3, as DNA: TGCAGTGCTAGGGGGACTAGCCGTGAGCAGTTCTTC. Its protein is CSARGTSREQFF.

This clonotype was picked up a small number of times. This chain uses TRBV5-1 with TRBJ2-7, with D tentatively TRBD1 or TRBD2 (5 bases each). Germline V gives CDR1 SGHRS, CDR2 YFSETQ. This CDR3 is built from 14 residues. The V and J ends lost 2 bases and 2 bases respectively, with 11 bases between them. This CDR3 reads CASSFVGDAYEQYF. The CDR3, as DNA: TGCGCCAGCAGCTTCGTTGGGGACGCCTACGAGCAGTACTTC.

The rearrangement links TRBV11-2 to TRBJ2-7, with a tentative D call TRBD1 (6 bases). Germline V CDR1 and CDR2: SGHAT, FQNNGV. V lost 8 bases to trimming and J lost 6 bases, with 17 bases between them. This CDR3 spans 13 amino acids. The CDR3 region is CASRVNRALEQYF. The CDR3 nucleotides are TGTGCCAGCCGCGTTAACAGGGCTCTCGAGCAGTACTTC.

The V and J genes are TRBV12-3 or TRBV12-4 and TRBJ2-3, with no clear D. V lost 3 bases and J lost 4, with 17 bases in between. The CDR3 covers 16 residues. The CDR3 protein is CASSFEASRGSDTQYF. CDR3 in DNA: TGTGCCAGCAGTTTCGAAGCGTCGAGAGGATCAGATACGCAGTATTTT.

This clonotype has more than one count but fewer than ten. This chain connects TRBV15 to TRBJ2-3; 12 bases fit TRBD2. The germline V gene has CDR1 LNHNV and CDR2 YYDKDF (reference sequence). This CDR3 is built from 18 residues. V gave up 0 bases and J gave up 2 bases; unmatched junction bases: 6. CDR3: CATSRDTGTSGFTDTQYF. The DNA for the CDR3 is TGTGCCACCAGCAGAGATACCGGGACTAGCGGGTTCACAGATACGCAGTATTTT.

The rearrangement joins TRBV7-9 to TRBJ2-7, with 7 bases that match TRBD1. Germline assignment: CDR1 SEHNR and CDR2 FQNEAQ (reference sequence). CDR3 length equals 14 residues. V trimming: 5 bases; J trimming: 4 bases; junction bases outside the gene matches: 8. The CDR3 DNA is TGTGCCAGCAGCCCCCGGACAGGATATTACGAGCAGTACTTC. Amino acid sequence: CASSPRTGYYEQYF.

A few counts support this clonotype. The rearrangement links TRBV29-1 to TRBJ2-5; 9 nucleotides align to TRBD2. The CDR3 is 19 residues long. Germline V gives CDR1 SQVTM, CDR2 ANQGSEA. The trim removed 1 base at V and 1 base at J, leaving 16 bases unmatched. The CDR3 loop reads CSVEVSGRGGARLQETQYF. The CDR3, as DNA: TGCAGCGTTGAAGTTTCTGGGCGGGGGGGGGCTAGGCTCCAAGAGACCCAGTACTTC.

This chain uses TRBV2 with TRBJ2-6, with D uncertain. CDR1 is SNHLY, CDR2 FYNNEI, per germline. The CDR3 consists of 15 residues. Trimming shortened V by 5 bases and J by 0 bases, and 8 bases separated the two germline ends. In nucleotides, the CDR3 is TGTGCCAGCAGTATCGGGCCCTCTGGGGCCAACGTCCTGACTTTC. Translation gives CASSIGPSGANVLTF.

The chain employs TRBV24-1 and TRBJ2-1, with D unclear. Looked up from germline, CDR1 is KGHDR and CDR2 is SFDVKD. There are 13 residues in the CDR3. Trimming pared 9 bases from V and 0 bases from J, leaving 8 bases between. The CDR3 loop is CATVDNSYNEQFF. The CDR3 DNA reads TGTGCCACCGTCGACAACTCCTACAATGAGCAGTTCTTC.

This chain links TRBV3-1 with TRBJ1-2, with D uncertain. V shed 0 bases and J shed 4 bases, with 9 bases lying between them. The CDR3 has 14 residues. Germline CDR1 and CDR2: LGHDT and YNNKEL (reference sequence). The CDR3 nucleotides read TGTGCCAGCAGCCAAGATCGGAGGTTCTATGGCTACACCTTC. Translation: CASSQDRRFYGYTF.

The V call is TRBV6-5, the J call TRBJ2-1, with D possibly being TRBD1 or TRBD2 (5 bases each). The germline CDR1 and CDR2 sequences are MNHEY and SVGAGI. V shed 6 bases and J shed 6 bases, with 21 bases lying between them. The CDR3 length is 16 residues. Here the CDR3 reads CASSRTPGTTANEQFF. The CDR3 DNA sequence: TGTGCCAGCAGCCGAACCCCCGGGACCACAGCCAATGAGCAGTTCTTC.

The chain couples TRBV6-5 to TRBJ2-7; weak D call: TRBD1 (6 bases). The V end lost 2 bases, the J end lost 0 bases, and 8 bases lay between the germline ends. This CDR3 spans 14 amino acids. From germline, CDR1 is MNHEY and CDR2 SVGAGI. In nucleotides, the CDR3 is TGTGCCAGCAGTTACGGACAGCGCTCCTACGAGCAGTACTTC. Its translation: CASSYGQRSYEQYF.

J is TRBJ2-1 and V is TRBV19; D call uncertain. V lost 1 base and J lost 4, with 5 bases in between. The CDR3 has 13 residues. Germline CDR1 is LNHDA and CDR2 is SQIVND (reference sequence). The CDR3 sequence is CASSIGIYNEQFF. The CDR3 bases are TGTGCCAGTAGTATAGGCATATACAATGAGCAGTTCTTC.

The CDR3, as DNA: TGCGCCAGCAGAGGCAGGGGGTTGTACAATGAGCAGTACTTC. It encodes CASRGRGLYNEQYF. The chain joins TRBV5-1 to TRBJ2-7; 7 positions match TRBD1. CDR1 and CDR2 (germline): SGHRS, YFSETQ. CDR3 length: 14 amino acids. With 5 bases clipped from V and 7 bases from J, the junction kept 12 bases outside the gene matches.

The chain couples TRBV5-1 to TRBJ2-7, with D possibly being TRBD2 (5 bases). The J call is in doubt because the DNA end fits TRBJ2-5 better. CDR3 length: 14 amino acids. The germline CDR1 and CDR2 sequences are SGHRS and YFSETQ. The CDR3 DNA reads TGCGCCAGCAGCTTGGGGCATCAGCGGGAGACCCAGTACTTC. Translating it yields CASSLGHQRETQYF.

The chain recombines TRBV12-3 or TRBV12-4 with TRBJ2-3, with D tentatively TRBD2 (6 bases). The CDR3 spans 14 residues. Trimming shortened V by 6 bases and J by 3 bases, and 13 bases separated the two germline ends. CDR3 DNA sequence: TGTGCCAGCAGGCGGACGGGAGAAACAGATACGCAGTATTTT. It translates to CASRRTGETDTQYF.

Ten or more counts support this clonotype. The chain has TRBV5-5 and TRBJ1-2; TRBD1 aligns across 7 bases. The CDR3 is 13 residues long. The V segment lost 5 bases and the J segment 4 bases; nucleotides outside the gene matches: 5. The germline gives CDR1 SGHKS, CDR2 YYEKEE (reference sequence). CDR3 loop: CASSLDRVYGYTF. The DNA for the CDR3 is TGTGCCAGCAGTTTAGACAGGGTCTATGGCTACACCTTC.

This clonotype was seen a few times. This rearrangement joins TRBV20-1 to TRBJ1-6; D remains ambiguous. The germline CDR1 and CDR2 sequences are DFQATT and SNEGSKA (reference sequence). The CDR3 runs 14 residues. Trimming removed 3 bases from V and 10 bases from J, with 16 bases in between. The CDR3 bases are TGCAGTGCTAGCATTGACTCGAACCTATCACCCCTCCACTTT. This sequence encodes CSASIDSNLSPLHF.

The chain employs TRBV5-1 and TRBJ2-7; 16 nucleotides align to TRBD2. Looked up from germline, CDR1 is SGHRS and CDR2 is YFSETQ. This CDR3 spans 20 amino acids. With 1 base clipped from V and 2 bases from J, the junction kept 12 bases outside the gene matches. In DNA form, the CDR3 reads TGCGCCAGCAGCTTGAGGGGGACTAGCGGGAGGGCCGTTCTAACCTACGAGCAGTACTTC. Its translation: CASSLRGTSGRAVLTYEQYF. Full variable domain (outside the CDR3, taken from reference TRBV5-1 and TRBJ2-7): KAGVTQTPRYLIKTRGQQVTLSCSPISGHRSVSWYQQTPGQGLQFLFEYFSETQRNKGNFPGRFSGRQFSNSRSEMNVSTLELGDSALYLCASSLRGTSGRAVLTYEQYFGPGTRLTVT.